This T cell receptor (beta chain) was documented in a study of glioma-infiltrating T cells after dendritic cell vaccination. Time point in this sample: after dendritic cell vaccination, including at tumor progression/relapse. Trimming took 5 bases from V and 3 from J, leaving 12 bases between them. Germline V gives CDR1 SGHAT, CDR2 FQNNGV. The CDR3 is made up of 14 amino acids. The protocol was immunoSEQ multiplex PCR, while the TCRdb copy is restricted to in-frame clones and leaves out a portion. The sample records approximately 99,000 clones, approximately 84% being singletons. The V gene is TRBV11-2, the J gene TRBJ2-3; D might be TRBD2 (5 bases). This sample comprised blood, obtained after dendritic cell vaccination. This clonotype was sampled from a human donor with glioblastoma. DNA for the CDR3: TGTGCCAGCAGCCCCGGACTGGGGACAGATACGCAGTATTTT. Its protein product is CASSPGLGTDTQYF.